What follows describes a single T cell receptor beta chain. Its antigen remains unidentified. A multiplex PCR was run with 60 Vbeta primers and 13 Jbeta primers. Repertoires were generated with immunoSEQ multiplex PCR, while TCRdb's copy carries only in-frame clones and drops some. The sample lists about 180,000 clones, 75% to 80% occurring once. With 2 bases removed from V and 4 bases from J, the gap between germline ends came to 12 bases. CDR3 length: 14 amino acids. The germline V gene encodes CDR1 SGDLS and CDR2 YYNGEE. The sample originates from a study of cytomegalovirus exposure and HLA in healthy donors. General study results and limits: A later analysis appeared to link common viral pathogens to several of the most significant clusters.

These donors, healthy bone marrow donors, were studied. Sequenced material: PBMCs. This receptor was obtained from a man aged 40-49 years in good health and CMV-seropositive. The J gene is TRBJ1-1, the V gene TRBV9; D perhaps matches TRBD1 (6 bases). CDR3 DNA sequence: TGTGCCAGCAGCGTTACGACAGGCCTCACTGAAGCTTTCTTT. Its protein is CASSVTTGLTEAFF.